The rows below give T cell receptor beta chains drawn from one sample of a study of cytomegalovirus exposure and HLA in healthy donors. Here immunoSEQ multiplex PCR was the method, and the copy in TCRdb shows in-frame clones only, minus some. Of a few hundred thousand clones listed, 85% to 90% are singletons. The sample taken for sequencing was PBMCs. The receptors were gathered from a woman aged 18-30 years in good health and CMV-seronegative. Both conserved end residues are part of each CDR3. The D gene is left open where the match is weak. Expanded clones get a size class; other rows say once, few or many, or leave the size out.

j_gene	v_gene	abundance	d_gene	CDR3nt	CDR3aa
TRBJ1-3	TRBV6-5	NA	NA	TGTGCCAGCAGTTACTTCCGGGGCTCTGGAAACACCATATATTTT	CASSYFRGSGNTIYF
TRBJ1-5	TRBV28	NA	NA	TGTGCCAGCAGTTTACCCAGGGGCGTTCAGCCCCAGCATTTT	CASSLPRGVQPQHF
TRBJ2-1	TRBV7-3	NA	TRBD1	TGTGCCAGCAGCCTAGGACAGGGGATGGTCTACAATGAGCAGTTCTTC	CASSLGQGMVYNEQFF
TRBJ2-1	TRBV28	NA	TRBD2	TGTGCCAGCGGAAATCGGGGGGGACGATACAATGAGCAGTTCTTC	CASGNRGGRYNEQFF
TRBJ2-3	TRBV18	NA	TRBD2	TGTGCCAGCTCGTCTAGCGGGGGGGCAGATACGCAGTATTTT	CASSSSGGADTQYF
TRBJ1-5	TRBV28	NA	NA	TGTGCCAGCAGTTTATCGGGGGTTAATCAGCCCCAGCATTTT	CASSLSGVNQPQHF
TRBJ2-5	TRBV10-2	once	NA	TGCGCCAGCAGTGTGGGGGACAAAAAGACCCAGTACTTC	CASSVGDKKTQYF
TRBJ2-3	TRBV5-1	once	TRBD2	TGCGCCAGCAGCTTACTAGCGGGGGACACAGATACGCAGTATTTT	CASSLLAGDTDTQYF
TRBJ2-4	TRBV6-6	NA	NA	TGTGCCAGCGGTGTACTGGCCAAAAACATTCAGTACTTC	CASGVLAKNIQYF
TRBJ1-5	TRBV2	NA	NA	TGTGCCAGCAGCGTTCACAGGGATAGCAATCAGCCCCAGCATTTT	CASSVHRDSNQPQHF
TRBJ1-6	TRBV4-3	NA	NA	TGCGCCAGCAGCCGCCTCGGCCAGGGAAATTCACCCCTCCACTTT	CASSRLGQGNSPLHF
TRBJ1-2	TRBV27	few	NA	TGTGCCAGCAGTTTAGGAGCTTCCTATGGCTACACCTTC	CASSLGASYGYTF
TRBJ1-5	TRBV27	NA	NA	TGTGCCAGCAGTGACAAAAGACAGCTGCCCCAGCATTTT	CASSDKRQLPQHF
TRBJ2-1	TRBV7-2	NA	NA	TGTGCCAGCAGCTCACCACCCACCCGGGAGCAGTTCTTC	CASSSPPTREQFF
TRBJ1-4	TRBV28	NA	NA	TGTGCCAGCAGGACGACGAACTGGGCCGAAGTTAATGAAAAACTGTTTTTT	CASRTTNWAEVNEKLFF
TRBJ2-1	TRBV18	NA	TRBD2	TGTGCCAGCTCACCTAGCGGGGGCCTATACAATGAGCAGTTCTTC	CASSPSGGLYNEQFF
TRBJ1-2	TRBV14	NA	TRBD1	TGTGCCAGCAGCCATCGACAGGGCCTACTTGGCTACACCTTC	CASSHRQGLLGYTF
TRBJ1-1	TRBV28	NA	NA	TGTGCCAGCAGTTTAACCGGGACACCGAACACTGAAGCTTTCTTT	CASSLTGTPNTEAFF
TRBJ2-5	TRBV6-1	NA	TRBD2	TGTGCCAGCAGTCTAACTAGGACTAGTGGGACCCAGTACTTC	CASSLTRTSGTQYF
TRBJ2-7	TRBV19	NA	NA	TGTGCCAGTAGTATAGGTCGGGACTCCTACGAGCAGTACTTC	CASSIGRDSYEQYF
TRBJ1-1	TRBV27	NA	TRBD1	TGTGCCAGCAGAACGGACAGGAGAGCTGAAGCTTTCTTT	CASRTDRRAEAFF
TRBJ2-1	TRBV27	few	NA	TGTGCCAGCATCCCTGAGGGGGGGGCAGGAAATGAGCAGTTCTTC	CASIPEGGAGNEQFF
TRBJ2-3	TRBV6-4	NA	TRBD2	TGTGCCAGCAGTGCAACTAGCGGGGCGTACACAGATACGCAGTATTTT	CASSATSGAYTDTQYF
TRBJ1-2	TRBV9	NA	NA	TGTGCCAGCAGCGTAGGAGGCGGAGACTATGGCTACACCTTC	CASSVGGGDYGYTF
TRBJ1-1	TRBV2	once	NA	TGTGCGAGCAGGGTCAGGGCAAAAATCACTGAAGCTTTCTTT	CASRVRAKITEAFF
TRBJ1-1	TRBV6-6	NA	TRBD1	TGTGCCAGCAGAGGACAGGGGGCGGCCACTGAAGCTTTCTTT	CASRGQGAATEAFF
TRBJ2-2	TRBV29-1	NA	NA	TGCAGCGTTGAAACCCAGAGGAGGGGGGAGCTGTTTTTT	CSVETQRRGELFF
TRBJ2-1	TRBV7-9	NA	NA	TGTGCCAGCAGCCCCTCGGGTGAGCAGTTCTTC	CASSPSGEQFF
TRBJ1-5	TRBV7-2	NA	NA	TGTGCCAGCAGCTTGGGACTTGCTAGCAATCAGCCCCAGCATTTT	CASSLGLASNQPQHF
TRBJ2-7	TRBV11-2	NA	NA	TGTGCCAGCAGCTTACCGCGGGGACGATACTACGAGCAGTACTTC	CASSLPRGRYYEQYF
TRBJ2-2	TRBV7-9	NA	NA	TGTGCCAGCAGCTTAGTGGCAGATACCGGGGAGCTGTTTTTT	CASSLVADTGELFF
TRBJ1-1	TRBV4-1	once	NA	TGCGCCAGCAGCCAACCACCGGACAGGAACACTGAAGCTTTCTTT	CASSQPPDRNTEAFF
TRBJ1-1	TRBV11-2	NA	NA	TGTGCCAGCAGCTTAGATCGGGGGGCAAGGTCTGAAGCTTTCTTT	CASSLDRGARSEAFF
TRBJ1-3	TRBV23-1	NA	TRBD1	TGCGCCAGCAGTCCGTCTCCCCTTGGACAGGGCTACAGCTCTGGAAACACCATATATTTT	CASSPSPLGQGYSSGNTIYF
TRBJ2-7	TRBV6-5	NA	NA	TGTGCCAGCAGTTATTCACTCTTCGCTAACGAGCAGTACTTC	CASSYSLFANEQYF
TRBJ1-5	TRBV6-5	NA	NA	TGTGCCAGCAGTTGGGGAGCTTATCAGCCCCAGCATTTT	CASSWGAYQPQHF
TRBJ1-2	TRBV4-1	NA	NA	TGCGCCAGCAGCCCCGAGGGCGGAGAACTGTATGGCTACACCTTC	CASSPEGGELYGYTF
TRBJ1-5	TRBV10-3	NA	NA	TGTGCCATCAGTGGGGAGGGGGGTTATAGCAATCAGCCCCAGCATTTT	CAISGEGGYSNQPQHF
TRBJ2-7	TRBV6-5	NA	NA	TGTGCCAGCAGTTACCGCCAGGTCTACGAGCAGTACTTC	CASSYRQVYEQYF
TRBJ1-1	TRBV30	NA	NA	TGTGCCTGGAGTGTACGAGGCACGAACACTGAAGCTTTCTTT	CAWSVRGTNTEAFF
TRBJ2-3	TRBV28	NA	TRBD2	TGTGCCAGCAGTTCGCGACTAGCGGGCCACGAACACGGTACGCAGTATTTT	CASSSRLAGHEHGTQYF
TRBJ2-5	TRBV12-5	NA	NA	TGTGCTAGTGGTTTGGGAGGACAGTCGGAGACCCAGTACTTC	CASGLGGQSETQYF
TRBJ1-2	TRBV2	few	NA	TGTGCCAGCAATCCAGGGTATGGCTACACCTTC	CASNPGYGYTF